This T cell receptor (beta chain) was recorded in a study of blood T cells in healthy people across ages. Study-wide findings and caveats: Whereas aged donors had fewer naive CD4+ cells, long-lived donors had more of them and higher diversity. Donor CMV status, an unknown factor, possibly confounded changes in expanded clonotypes.

V was clipped by 6 bases and J by 11 bases, with 15 bases between them. Germline V gives CDR1 MNHEY, CDR2 SVGEGT. The CDR3 covers 12 residues. Using a J-beta primer mix together with a sample-barcoded 5' primer, a second PCR was run for roughly 7 to 11 cycles. TCRdb re-derived calls from the 5' RACE reads in MiXCR, one entry per CDR3 protein. The data show about 1.8 million distinct CDR3 sequences, 49% seen once. This clonotype was seen only a few times. Antigen: not known. This sequence joins TRBV6-2 or TRBV6-3 and TRBJ2-3; D tentatively reads TRBD1 or TRBD2 (5 bases each). Sequenced: blood. This receptor was obtained from a middle-aged woman in good health. The CDR3 region is CASRTQTGGQYF. CDR3 DNA sequence: TGTGCCAGCAGGACGCAGACTGGGGGGCAGTATTTT.